Listed here is a single T cell receptor beta chain. Assay: immunoSEQ multiplex PCR; the TCRdb copy retains only in-frame clones and omits some. The table includes approximately 400,000 clones, 83% detected once. Germline V CDR1 and CDR2: SGHRS, YFSETQ. The CDR3 sequence is 14 residues long. The ends lost 4 bases at V and 4 bases at J; junction bases unmatched: 5. This entry belongs to a study of Ad26.COV2.S vaccination and SARS-CoV-2 variants. Treatment defined: some 20 received Ad26.COV2.S at low or high dose, single or two shots; roughly five received placebo; per-sample allocation not given. Specimens were obtained on day 63 following the first vaccine or placebo injection.

Here the sequenced sample was peripheral blood, taken in a trial of Ad26.COV2.S vaccine versus placebo. The chain couples TRBV5-1 to TRBJ2-5; 9 bases map to TRBD1. This receptor was identified in a person between 18 and 65 years old who received the Ad26.COV2.S COVID-19 vaccine or a placebo. In DNA, the CDR3 is TGCGCCAGCAGCGCCGGGACAGGGCTAGAGACCCAGTACTTC. Amino acids: CASSAGTGLETQYF. Variable domain in full (rest from reference TRBV5-1 and TRBJ2-5): KAGVTQTPRYLIKTRGQQVTLSCSPISGHRSVSWYQQTPGQGLQFLFEYFSETQRNKGNFPGRFSGRQFSNSRSEMNVSTLELGDSALYLCASSAGTGLETQYFGPGTRLLVL.